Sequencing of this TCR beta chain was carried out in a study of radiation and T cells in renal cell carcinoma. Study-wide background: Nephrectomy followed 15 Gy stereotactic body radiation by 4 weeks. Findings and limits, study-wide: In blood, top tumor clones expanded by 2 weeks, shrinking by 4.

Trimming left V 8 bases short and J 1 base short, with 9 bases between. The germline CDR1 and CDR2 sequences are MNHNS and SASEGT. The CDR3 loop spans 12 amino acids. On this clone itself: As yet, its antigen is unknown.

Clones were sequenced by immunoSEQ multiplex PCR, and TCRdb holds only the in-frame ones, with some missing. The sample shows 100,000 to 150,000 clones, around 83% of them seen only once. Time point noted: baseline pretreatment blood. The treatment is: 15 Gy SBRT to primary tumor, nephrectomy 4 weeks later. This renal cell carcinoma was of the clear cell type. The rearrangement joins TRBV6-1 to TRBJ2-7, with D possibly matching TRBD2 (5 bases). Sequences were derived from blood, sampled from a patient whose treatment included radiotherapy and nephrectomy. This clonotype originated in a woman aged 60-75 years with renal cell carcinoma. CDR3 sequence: CASAGDSYEQYF. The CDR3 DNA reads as TGTGCCAGCGCCGGGGATTCCTACGAGCAGTACTTC.